This T cell receptor beta chain was identified in a study of identical twins. Template switching, a step in the protocol, added a universal primer site, and cDNA carried unique molecular identifiers. MiXCR was run by TCRdb on the 5' RACE reads, yielding one entry per CDR3 protein. The sample has hundreds of thousands of distinct CDR3 sequences; 24% are singletons. The CDR3 contains 15 residues. J lost 0 bases, V lost 4 bases, and 4 bases had no gene match. Germline V CDR1 and CDR2: LGHDT, YNNKEL (reference sequence). Study-level results: Excess low generation probability was seen in twin-shared out-of-frame alpha sequences.

As regards this clonotype: The antigen is undetermined.

Another study also made use of these data, one on T cells expressing NK-cell markers. That investigation notes: In several experiments, an anti-gamma-delta TCR antibody restricted sorting to alpha-beta TCR T cells. The study found dominant NKG2C+ clonotypes at about 1.0-7.0% of CD8+ T cells in about six donors.

Source material: CD4+ T cells sorted from blood. The chain employs TRBV3-1 and TRBJ2-3; the match to TRBD1 covers 7 bases. The origin of this receptor is a woman aged 18-29 years in good health. CDR3 protein: CASSLGQDSTDTQYF. CDR3 nucleotides: TGTGCCAGCAGCCTAGGACAGGATAGCACAGATACGCAGTATTTT.